This T cell receptor (beta chain) was sequenced in a study of T cells in Graves' hyperthyroidism and ophthalmopathy. Whole-study context: Peripheral blood was collected at initial diagnosis, before any treatment. Study-wide findings and caveats: Patients with ophthalmopathy were separated from those with stable hyperthyroidism by a 13 V-J model.

Exclusion criteria comprised uncontrolled infection, other autoimmune disease, pregnancy or lactation. Of note for this clonotype: Its antigen is not identified.

The CDR3 runs to 12 residues. Germline V CDR1 and CDR2: SQVTM, ANQGSEA. Trimming took 7 bases from V and 1 from J, leaving 11 bases between them. Using RNA transcripts as the source, TCR beta CDR3 regions were amplified. TCR CDR3 regions were first amplified by RT-PCR with HTBI primers. TCRdb fed the multiplex PCR reads into MiXCR, producing one record per CDR3 protein. The sample carries around 520,000 distinct CDR3 sequences, about an eighth recorded once. The sequence was obtained from a young woman with Graves' hyperthyroidism. Material: blood. This rearrangement joins TRBV29-1 to TRBJ2-7; D is undetermined. This chain's CDR3 is CSATLTSYEQYF. CDR3 bases: TGCAGCGCCACCCTCACATCCTACGAGCAGTACTTC.